This entry describes one TCR beta chain. There is no known antigen for this receptor. Per-nucleotide qualities are absent, and no much larger clonotype sits a single base away. This entry belongs to a study of vaccination and CD4 T cells after COVID-19 (dated by TCRdb to between 2021 and 2024). Concerning the study at large: Convalescent patients had a positive SARS-CoV-2 result on nasal swab PCR, and of these patients, several had mild disease and one had severe disease. Six males and four females were included in the convalescent cohort, with two Hispanic individuals, seven Caucasians, two Asians and one multiracial person represented. Two doses of either the Pfizer-BioNTech BNT162b2 vaccine (n=8) or the Moderna mRNA-1273 vaccine (n=2) were administered to participants. Post-COVID blood samples from convalescent patients were collected a median of approximately 93 days after diagnosis, with a range of 35 to 161 days. Post-vaccine blood samples were collected a median of approximately 72 days after the second vaccine dose, ranging from roughly 13 to 250 days. The cultures were stimulated with overlapping spike peptide pools from SARS-CoV-2 and from the common cold coronaviruses HCoV-NL63, HCoV-OC43 and HCoV-229E. In control cultures, a CEFX viral epitope pool was used as positive control, an HIV-1 Nef peptide pool was used as negative control, or no peptide was added. The spike-specific CD4+ TCR repertoire was compared before and after mRNA vaccination in over nine COVID-19 convalescent patients and a handful of infection-naive healthy vaccine recipients. The study at large found these results: The median number of SARS-CoV-2-reactive clonotypes rose from 20 to 25 after infection to roughly 40 after vaccination, but the change was not significant. The study included relatively few convalescent patients and did not analyze early timepoints after natural infection. Nearly all vaccine-specific clones in convalescent patients (304 of 307) were mono-reactive for SARS-CoV-2 spike rather than cross-reactive with common cold coronaviruses. In convalescent patients, a median 86.3% of post-vaccine SARS-CoV-2-reactive clones were detected only after vaccination, and vaccine-specific priming was suggested by this finding.

The library was built by means of PCR. At the Johns Hopkins FTIC core, DNA from the cultured CD4+ T cells underwent TCR sequencing with the Oncomine TCR Beta short-read assay. The QIAamp micro DNA kit was used to extract genomic DNA from the cultured CD4+ T cells. The Oncomine TCR Beta libraries from cultured CD4+ T cells were pooled using unique dual indexes and then sequenced on an Illumina iSeq 100. As for the authors' bioinformatics: Non-productive sequences were filtered out, and CDR3s that did not start with C, did not end with F or W, or were shorter than 7 amino acids were discarded. The MANAFEST web application was used to identify antigen-specific clonotypes by comparing peptide-stimulated wells against reference wells and other culture wells. Positive clones required FDR below 0.05, an odds ratio above 5, and productive frequency above 0.1% in at least two of three replicate wells. A clonotype was classed as cross-reactive if the clonotype showed significant expansion both in SARS-CoV-2 spike wells and in at least one common cold coronavirus spike condition. Using R version 3.6.1, CDR3 homology was evaluated through Levenshtein distances (stringdist) along with unrooted phylogenetic trees (ape). The public reads were reanalyzed by TCRdb: fastp trimming at Q25, MiXCR alignment, in-frame beta chains only. Each CDR3 protein appears once, grouped with its most common genes and DNA. The V and J calls and clone size come from TCRdb's table, not from the authors' own analysis. The sample yields about 9,800 distinct CDR3 sequences; about 47% were counted once. Approximately 40% of the sample lies in the top ten.

From a lookup of the germline V gene, CDR1 and CDR2 are SGHVS and FQNEAQ. V and J lose 1 base and 8 bases, and a span of 10 bases separates them. From the cysteine through the phenylalanine, the CDR3 covers 13 amino acids. Only CDR3 DNA remains: 39 bases, in frame from the first base. The label giving this sample's treatment or condition can be read as: roughly 11-day PBMC culture with coronavirus spike peptide pools or control peptides (ViraFEST assay). To expand antigen-specific T cells with peptide pools and then pick out the expanded clonotypes through TCR sequencing, the study relied on the ViraFEST assay. The convalescent patients' positive SARS-CoV-2 PCR tests fell between March and December 2020, which was before the Alpha, Beta and Delta variants emerged in the United States. Each well held around 2 million PBMCs cultured with about 9.8 ug/ml peptide pools in IMDM containing about 5% human AB serum and around 10 IU/ml IL-2. On days 3 and 7, half of the culture medium was replaced with fresh IL-2-containing medium. After around 10 days of culture, CD4+ T cells were isolated by negative selection with the EasySep CD4+ T cell isolation kit. Ficoll-Paque Plus gradient centrifugation was used to isolate PBMCs from whole blood, and the isolated PBMCs were then either used fresh or cryopreserved at -140C. Each culture condition was generally run in triplicate wells.

Recombination linked TRBV7-8 to TRBJ2-3, with the D assignment possibly TRBD1 or TRBD2, given 5 matching bases for each. This sequence was found in a human donor who had recovered from COVID-19. Input material: CD4+ T cells from blood, cultured in vitro. The DNA sequence reads TGTGCCAGCAGCTTAGTCGACAGCGGTACGCAGTATTTT. This translates into CASSLVDSGTQYF.